Shown below are 14 T cell receptor beta chains from a single sample sequenced in a study of blood T cells in healthy people across ages. With a J-beta primer mix and a sample-barcoded 5' primer, a second PCR ran about 7 to 12 cycles. TCRdb processed the 5' RACE reads anew with MiXCR; each CDR3 protein has one entry. The sample lists 1,300,000 or so distinct CDR3 sequences; roughly 59% were seen once. Specimen: blood. These receptor sequences come from a man younger than 35 in good health.

Points on this clonotype: It is likely a read error, because the conserved phenylalanine at the end of the CDR3 is missing. The chain carries TRBV6-5 and TRBJ2-7; 8 bases fit TRBD1. The CDR3 has 15 amino acids. V lost 4 bases, J lost 1 base, and 6 bases stayed unmatched. CDR1 MNHEY and CDR2 SVGAGI come from the germline V gene. The CDR3 nucleotides read TGTGCCAGCAGTTTGACAGGGGTCCTATCCTACGAGCAGTACTTA. Translating gives CASSLTGVLSYEQYL.

The chain recombines TRBV20-1 with TRBJ2-1, with 10 bases matching TRBD2. The CDR3 is made up of 14 amino acids. Losses at the gene ends were 6 bases for V and 6 bases for J; bases not matched to a gene: 8. CDR1 is DFQATT and CDR2 is SNEGSKA in the germline V gene (reference sequence). The CDR3 region is CSASLAGAFNEQFF. The CDR3 coding sequence is TGCAGTGCGTCGCTAGCGGGGGCCTTCAATGAGCAGTTCTTC.

V usage is TRBV20-1 and J usage is TRBJ2-4; TRBD2 aligns across 8 bases. V lost 0 bases and J lost 7; bases outside the gene matches: 8. CDR1 is DFQATT and CDR2 is SNEGSKA in the germline V gene (reference sequence). This CDR3 region has 15 residues. CDR3 DNA: TGCAGTGCTAGAGAGGCCGGAGCGGGAGAGAACATTCAGTACTTC. It yields the protein CSAREAGAGENIQYF.

The chain recombines TRBV4-1 with TRBJ2-6; a possible D gene is TRBD2 (6 bases). The CDR3 contains 17 residues. Germline values: CDR1 MGHRA, CDR2 YSYEKL. The V gene lost 5 bases and the J gene lost 0 bases, with 14 bases spanning the gap. CDR3 protein: CASSKGRLGSGANVLTF. For the CDR3, the DNA is TGCGCCAGCAGCAAAGGGAGGTTGGGCTCTGGGGCCAACGTCCTGACTTTC.

The chain uses TRBV20-1 and TRBJ2-7; perhaps TRBD2 as D (5 bases). The CDR3 loop spans 14 amino acids. V lost 1 base and J lost 2, with 12 bases in between. From germline, CDR1 is DFQATT and CDR2 SNEGSKA (reference sequence). CDR3 region: CSARAEDGTYEQYF. CDR3 DNA sequence: TGCAGTGCTAGAGCTGAGGACGGGACCTACGAGCAGTACTTC.

This clonotype turned up a few times. This chain's CDR3 is CASSFGPREDGYTF. The CDR3 coding sequence is TGTGCCAGCAGCTTCGGGCCCCGCGAGGATGGCTACACCTTC. This chain joins TRBV7-9 and TRBJ1-2, with D unresolved. The CDR3 totals 14 residues. Germline lookup yields CDR1 SEHNR and CDR2 FQNEAQ (reference sequence). Trimming removed 3 bases from V and 6 bases from J, with 14 bases in between.

V usage is TRBV14 and J usage is TRBJ1-1; tentatively, D is TRBD1 (6 bases). CDR3 length: 16 residues. V lost 0 bases, J lost 1 base, and 12 bases lay in between. The germline V gene encodes CDR1 SGHDN and CDR2 FVKESK. CDR3 DNA: TGTGCCAGCAGCCAAGAGTTCATGGGGGCGAACACTGAAGCTTTCTTT. Translated, it gives CASSQEFMGANTEAFF. The whole variable domain, filled in from reference TRBV14 and TRBJ1-1, reads EAGVTQFPSHSVIEKGQTVTLRCDPISGHDNLYWYRRVMGKEIKFLLHFVKESKQDESGMPNNRFLAERTGGTYSTLKVQPAELEDSGVYFCASSQEFMGANTEAFFGQGTRLTVV.

The chain joins TRBV12-3 or TRBV12-4 to TRBJ2-1; 9 positions agree with TRBD2. Gene TRBJ2-7 matches the end of the DNA better, so the J call may be wrong. The CDR3 sequence is 15 residues long. The CDR3 is CASAAIAGVNNEQYF. The DNA of the CDR3 is TGTGCCAGCGCAGCGATAGCGGGGGTAAACAATGAGCAGTACTTC.

This clonotype was counted only a few times. This sequence joins TRBV28 and TRBJ2-7, with D possibly matching TRBD2 (6 bases). Trimming removed 3 bases from V and 4 bases from J, with 22 bases in between. In germline, CDR1 is MDHEN, CDR2 SYDVKM. The CDR3 sequence is 17 residues long. The CDR3 DNA sequence: TGTGCCAGCAGTTTTTCCCCCCTCGGGGGAGGAACTTACGAGCAGTACTTC. Amino acids: CASSFSPLGGGTYEQYF.

CDR3 sequence (DNA): TGTGCCAGCAGCTTAGCCCATAGCGGGAGGATCTACAATGAGCAGTTCTTC. Translated: CASSLAHSGRIYNEQFF. This sequence joins TRBV7-9 and TRBJ2-1; 10 bases agree with TRBD2. The V segment lost 0 bases and the J segment 3 bases; nucleotides outside the gene matches: 5. The CDR3 runs 17 residues. Germline-derived CDR1 and CDR2 are SEHNR and FQNEAQ (reference sequence).

V and J are TRBV9 and TRBJ2-5, with D possibly matching TRBD1 (6 bases). The V gene's germline CDR1 is SGDLS and CDR2 YYNGEE. Between the trimmed V and J ends, which lost 0 bases and 3 bases, there was a span of 9 bases. The CDR3 contains 14 residues. DNA of the CDR3: TGTGCCAGCAGCGTAGGCGGACAGAAAGAGACCCAGTACTTC. Protein product: CASSVGGQKETQYF. Together with reference TRBV9 and TRBJ2-5, the CDR3 gives the full variable domain: DSGVTQTPKHLITATGQRVTLRCSPRSGDLSVYWYQQSLDQGLQFLIQYYNGEERAKGNILERFSAQQFPDLHSELNLSSLELGDSALYFCASSVGGQKETQYFGPGTRLLVL.

The V and J genes are TRBV7-2 and TRBJ2-7; D gene unclear. The CDR3 consists of 14 residues. Trimming shortened V by 6 bases and J by 2 bases, and 14 bases separated the two germline ends. Per germline, CDR1 SGHTA and CDR2 FQGNSA. CDR3 coding DNA: TGTGCCAGCAGGCCGTCGGAGTCGACCTACGAGCAGTACTTC. Translating it yields CASRPSESTYEQYF.

This rearrangement joins TRBV13 to TRBJ2-2; a weak D match, TRBD2 (6 bases). CDR1 is PRHDT and CDR2 is FYEKMQ in the germline V gene (reference sequence). V lost 6 bases to trimming and J lost 7 bases, with 18 bases between them. This CDR3 spans 15 amino acids. The CDR3 nucleotides read TGTGCCAGCAGTTTCCGATCGGGAGCGGGCGGGGAGCTGTTTTTT. Translated: CASSFRSGAGGELFF.

V and J are TRBV4-1 and TRBJ2-5; TRBD1 aligns across 7 bases. Unmatched junction bases numbered 6, after V lost 2 bases and J lost 0 bases. The CDR3 length is 16 residues. CDR1 and CDR2 (germline): MGHRA, YSYEKL. CDR3 sequence: CASSQPGQNYQETQYF. In DNA, the CDR3 is TGCGCCAGCAGCCAACCGGGACAGAACTACCAAGAGACCCAGTACTTC.